The rows below give T cell receptor beta chains drawn from one sample of a study of type 1 and type 2 diabetes patients. TCRdb re-called the multiplex PCR reads through MiXCR, storing one row per CDR3 protein. This sample has 250,000 or so distinct CDR3 sequences; more than 45% occur once, and the top ten carry approximately 13%. The sequencing input was peripheral blood mononuclear cells (PBMCs). Source of these receptors: a man aged 18-30 years with type 2 diabetes. Each CDR3 is given with its conserved first and last residue. A D gene is named only where the DNA matches it firmly. Size is omitted from some rows. Given values are once, few, many or a class for expanded clones.

cdr3_length | j_call | clone_size | v_call | d_call | cdr3_nt | cdr3_aa
15 | TRBJ2-7 | . | TRBV7-2 | . | TGTGCCAGCAGCTTGAGGCTAGGACGGGGGGCGGAGCCTACCTTC | CASSLRLGRGAEPTF
15 | TRBJ2-1 | few | TRBV10-1 | TRBD2 | TGCGCCAGCAGCTCCATGGCGGGAGAATACAATGAGCAGTTCTTC | CASSSMAGEYNEQFF
14 | TRBJ1-1 | . | TRBV2 | . | TGTGCCAGCAGTGTCAGGGATAAGAACACTGAAGCTTTCTTT | CASSVRDKNTEAFF
15 | TRBJ1-6 | . | TRBV7-2 | TRBD1 | TGTGCCAGCAGCTTAGGCGGGACAGCGAATTCACCCCTCCACTTT | CASSLGGTANSPLHF
13 | TRBJ2-5 | . | TRBV10-3 | TRBD1 | TGTGCCATACGAAAGACAGGGGGAGAGACCCAGTACTTC | CAIRKTGGETQYF
15 | TRBJ1-3 | . | TRBV7-9 | TRBD1 | TGTGCCAGCAGCGGGGGGACAGGGTCTGGAAACACCATATATTTT | CASSGGTGSGNTIYF
16 | TRBJ2-5 | many | TRBV10-3 | TRBD2 | TGTGCCATCAGTGAGTCGGTGCTAGCGGTCCAAGAGACCCAGTACTTC | CAISESVLAVQETQYF
8 | TRBJ1-2 | few | TRBV29-1 | . | TGCAGCGTTGGAGGCTACACCTTC | CSVGGYTF
10 | TRBJ2-7 | . | TRBV20-1 | . | TGCAGTGCTTCAGGTAACGAGCAGTACTTC | CSASGNEQYF
13 | TRBJ1-1 | many | TRBV7-2 | . | TGTGCCAGCAGCCCGTATCGTAACACTGAAGCTTTCTTT | CASSPYRNTEAFF
13 | TRBJ2-7 | few | TRBV7-8 | . | TGTGCCAGCAGCCATCGGACTAACTACGAGCAGTACTTC | CASSHRTNYEQYF
12 | TRBJ1-1 | many | TRBV29-1 | . | TGCAGCGTTTCCCCTAGAGGGACTGAAGCTTTCTTT | CSVSPRGTEAFF